The text below deals with one T cell receptor beta chain. Looked up from germline, CDR1 is MGHRA and CDR2 is YSYEKL. This CDR3 region has 14 residues. J gave up 3 bases and V 5 bases, and 7 bases lay outside the gene matches. In the study's own analysis: Using reference gene primer amplification, nucleated cell counts were estimated. Sequenced by immunoSEQ multiplex PCR; TCRdb stores in-frame clones only, minus some. The DNA was the basis for D and trimming; V, J and clone size are from that table. The sample consists of fewer than 500,000 clones, 75% to 90% of them appearing once. These data are taken from a study of blood T cell repertoires in COVID-19. Study-level information: Acute-phase and convalescent COVID-19 samples originated in the United States, Italy and Spain. T cells, B-cell-depleted T cells, or PBMCs supplied cDNA or gDNA.

This chain uses TRBV4-1 with TRBJ2-7; 7 positions match TRBD1. Source material: peripheral blood. The origin of this receptor is a young woman with active or convalescent COVID-19. CDR3 in amino acids: CASSSQDRNYEQYF. The CDR3, as DNA: TGCGCCAGCAGCTCCCAGGACAGGAACTACGAGCAGTACTTC.